The next 29 T cell receptor beta chains were all read from a single sample in a study of T cell responses to AZD1222 COVID-19 vaccine. Assay used: immunoSEQ multiplex PCR; TCRdb lists only in-frame clones, some missing. The table records over 140,000 clones, 92% of them present only once. This specimen consisted of peripheral blood, obtained on day 0 of AZD1222 vaccination. All receptors come from an adult in good health.

The chain uses TRBV6-6 and TRBJ1-1; tentatively, D is TRBD1 (5 bases). This CDR3 is 14 amino acids long. Looked up from germline, CDR1 is MNHNY and CDR2 is SVGAGI (reference sequence). V was shortened by 4 bases and J by 1 base, with 10 bases between the two germline ends. The CDR3 protein is CASSLRGGNTEAFF. The DNA for the CDR3 is TGTGCCAGCAGTTTAAGGGGAGGGAACACTGAAGCTTTCTTT.

The V call is TRBV7-2, the J call TRBJ2-5; 8 bases agree with TRBD2. The CDR3 covers 15 residues. V shed 2 bases, J shed 5 bases, and the junction held 7 bases outside the gene matches. CDR1 is SGHTA and CDR2 is FQGNSA in the germline V gene. The CDR3 spells CASSLSLASGETQYF. The CDR3 nucleotides are TGTGCCAGCAGCTTATCCCTCGCTAGCGGGGAGACCCAGTACTTC.

The genes are TRBV28 and TRBJ1-4, with TRBD1 as a possible D gene (5 bases). Germline V gene data show CDR1 as MDHEN and CDR2 as SYDVKM. V gave up 3 bases and J gave up 8 bases, with 19 bases separating them. CDR3 length: 16 residues. The CDR3 region is CASSFLGGGLSEKLFF. The CDR3 DNA reads as TGTGCCAGCAGTTTCCTAGGCGGGGGTTTGTCGGAAAAACTGTTTTTT.

The J gene is TRBJ1-1, the V gene TRBV20-1; D gene unclear. The CDR3 is made up of 11 amino acids. CDR1 DFQATT and CDR2 SNEGSKA come from the germline V gene (reference sequence). Trimming took 6 bases from V and 8 from J, leaving 13 bases between them. The CDR3 loop is CSADEGDEAFF. CDR3 nucleotides: TGCAGTGCGGACGAGGGCGACGAAGCTTTCTTT.

The chain carries TRBV27 and TRBJ2-7, with 12 bases that match TRBD2. Germline V lookup: CDR1 MNHEY, CDR2 SMNVEV (reference sequence). V shed 6 bases and J 5 bases; nucleotides not matched to a gene: 8. This CDR3 has 15 amino acids. The CDR3 DNA is TGTGCCAGCAGCGCCTCTAGCGGGGGGGACCACGAGCAGTACTTC. Residues: CASSASSGGDHEQYF.

The chain links TRBV5-8 to TRBJ2-7; D perhaps matches TRBD2 (5 bases). The V gene lost 4 bases and the J gene lost 0 bases, with 14 bases spanning the gap. This CDR3 has 15 residues. Germline V CDR1 and CDR2: SGHTS, YDEGEE. The CDR3 sequence is CASSPGSQFSYEQYF. DNA for the CDR3: TGTGCCAGCAGCCCGGGATCGCAGTTCTCCTACGAGCAGTACTTC.

V gene TRBV3-1 (or the pseudogene TRBV3-2) combines with J gene TRBJ2-1; the match to TRBD2 covers 9 bases. J gave up 5 bases and V 1 base, and 12 bases lay outside the gene matches. The CDR3 consists of 18 residues. Germline values: CDR1 LGHDT, CDR2 YNNKEL (reference sequence). The CDR3 region is CASSQVTAGGRLHNEQFF. Here the CDR3 DNA reads TGTGCCAGCAGCCAAGTTACAGCGGGGGGTCGATTGCACAATGAGCAGTTCTTC.

This clone showed up just a few times. This chain connects TRBV7-2 to TRBJ2-1; D gene ambiguous. Germline values: CDR1 SGHTA, CDR2 FQGNSA. V lost 0 bases, J lost 0 bases, and 6 bases lay in between. This CDR3 has 15 residues. The CDR3 protein is CASSLARNSYNEQFF. In DNA form, the CDR3 reads TGTGCCAGCAGCTTAGCTCGGAACTCCTACAATGAGCAGTTCTTC.

V and J are TRBV5-4 and TRBJ2-3; D perhaps matches TRBD2 (6 bases). Germline V gives CDR1 SGHNT, CDR2 YYREEE (reference sequence). The CDR3 runs 16 residues. Trimming stripped 3 bases from V and 4 bases from J, with 18 bases between. The CDR3 DNA is TGTGCCAGCAGCTCCGGGTCCGGAGGCGGGGCAGATACGCAGTATTTT. This translates into CASSSGSGGGADTQYF.

The genes are TRBV7-9 and TRBJ2-5; D assignment may be TRBD1 or TRBD2 (5 bases each). CDR3 size: 12 residues. V was trimmed by 7 bases and J by 4 bases, leaving 10 bases between them. Germline V gene sequence: CDR1 SEHNR, CDR2 FQNEAQ (reference sequence). In DNA, the CDR3 is TGTGCCAGCACTTCCGGGGCAGAGACCCAGTACTTC. Protein: CASTSGAETQYF.

The CDR3 bases are TGTGCCAGCAATCCTTTGGGGGGCGCGGACACTGAAGCTTTCTTT. Translating it yields CASNPLGGADTEAFF. V and J are TRBV6-6 and TRBJ1-1; TRBD1 is a possible D gene (6 bases). This CDR3 region has 15 residues. CDR1 is MNHNY, CDR2 SVGAGI, per germline (reference sequence). The V end lost 7 bases, the J end lost 3 bases, and 18 bases lay between the germline ends.

Turning to this clone: Other nucleotide sequences from this sample produce the same CDR3. This chain joins TRBV29-1 and TRBJ1-2; TRBD1 might be the D (5 bases). Germline assignment: CDR1 SQVTM and CDR2 ANQGSEA. The CDR3 is 12 amino acids. Trimming removed 3 bases from V and 1 base from J, with 6 bases in between. The CDR3 nucleotides read TGCAGCGTTGACAGGGTTAACTATGGCTACACCTTC. Amino acid sequence: CSVDRVNYGYTF.

The chain has TRBV9 and TRBJ2-2; D not certain. The CDR3 covers 15 residues. Trimming stripped 0 bases from V and 1 base from J, with 7 bases between. CDR1 is SGDLS and CDR2 is YYNGEE in the germline V gene. The CDR3 coding sequence is TGTGCCAGCAGCGTAGCGGGCGAGAACACCGGGGAGCTGTTTTTT. Its protein is CASSVAGENTGELFF.

The J gene is TRBJ1-1, the V gene TRBV3-1 (or the pseudogene TRBV3-2); 12 bases match TRBD1. Germline trimming cut 3 bases from V and 11 bases from J; bases unmatched to any gene: 16. CDR3 length: 17 amino acids. In germline, CDR1 is LGHDT, CDR2 YNNKEL (reference sequence). The CDR3 nucleotides read TGTGCCAGCAGCCACCACCCGGGACAGGGGGCGAAGTCTCTGGCTTTCTTT. Translating gives CASSHHPGQGAKSLAFF.

This chain uses TRBV13 with TRBJ2-4; D may correspond to TRBD1 or TRBD2 (6 bases each). Per the germline V gene, CDR1 is PRHDT and CDR2 is FYEKMQ (reference sequence). V shed 3 bases and J shed 1 base, with 13 bases lying between them. This CDR3 is built from 16 residues. As DNA, the CDR3 is TGTGCCAGCAGCTTCCCAGGGGACTCCGCCAAAAACATTCAGTACTTC. As protein: CASSFPGDSAKNIQYF.

This CDR3 reads CASSQGTSRTSPGELFF. The CDR3 DNA follows: TGCGCCAGCAGCCAAGGTACCTCCAGGACTAGCCCCGGGGAGCTGTTTTTT. The rearrangement uses TRBV4-1 and TRBJ2-2; 8 bases match TRBD2. Germline V gives CDR1 MGHRA, CDR2 YSYEKL. The CDR3 is 17 residues long. The junction had 10 bases not matched to a gene; V was cut back by 1 base and J by 6 bases.

This chain uses TRBV7-2 with TRBJ1-1; D remains unclear. Germline assignment: CDR1 SGHTA and CDR2 FQGNSA. V lost 5 bases and J 1 base, leaving 8 bases between the germline ends. This CDR3 spans 13 amino acids. The CDR3 protein is CASSAQGNTEAFF. The CDR3 nucleotides read TGTGCCAGCAGCGCCCAAGGGAACACTGAAGCTTTCTTT.

V gene TRBV28 combines with J gene TRBJ2-2, with D perhaps matching TRBD2 (7 bases). Looked up from germline, CDR1 is MDHEN and CDR2 is SYDVKM. The CDR3 has 17 residues. The germline V and J ends were trimmed by 4 bases and 2 bases, with 17 bases remaining between them. The CDR3 DNA follows: TGTGCCAGCAGTTCCGCGGGGGCCCAGATAAACACCGGGGAGCTGTTTTTT. Translated: CASSSAGAQINTGELFF.

The rearrangement links TRBV18 to TRBJ1-2, with D tentatively TRBD1 (6 bases). V was shortened by 2 bases and J by 8 bases, with 12 bases between the two germline ends. The length of the CDR3 is 13 residues. Germline assignment: CDR1 KGHSH and CDR2 LQKENI. Here the CDR3 DNA reads TGTGCCAGCTCACCAGCACAGGGTGAGGGCTACACCTTC. Translation gives CASSPAQGEGYTF.

The chain is built from TRBV5-1 and TRBJ2-3; D unclear. The CDR3 extends over 14 amino acids. V lost 4 bases to trimming and J lost 1 base, with 10 bases between them. Germline CDR1 SGHRS, CDR2 YFSETQ. CDR3 sequence reads: CASSRWTRTDTQYF. In nucleotides, the CDR3 is TGCGCCAGCAGCCGCTGGACCCGCACAGATACGCAGTATTTT. The variable domain in full, with the rest retrieved from reference TRBV5-1 and TRBJ2-3, is KAGVTQTPRYLIKTRGQQVTLSCSPISGHRSVSWYQQTPGQGLQFLFEYFSETQRNKGNFPGRFSGRQFSNSRSEMNVSTLELGDSALYLCASSRWTRTDTQYFGPGTRLTVL.

CDR3 in DNA: TGTGCCAGCAGTACCCCCTCGGACAGGGAGATTGGAGAGCAGTACTTC. This gives the protein CASSTPSDREIGEQYF. The chain joins TRBV6-2 or TRBV6-3 to TRBJ2-7, with 8 bases aligning to TRBD1. CDR3 length: 16 amino acids. V trimming: 5 bases; J trimming: 7 bases; junction bases outside the gene matches: 16. Germline CDR1 and CDR2: MNHEY and SVGEGT.

V is TRBV28 and J is TRBJ2-7; a weak D match, TRBD1 (6 bases). The CDR3 totals 12 residues. Between the trimmed V and J ends, which lost 6 bases and 6 bases, there was a span of 12 bases. Per germline, CDR1 MDHEN and CDR2 SYDVKM. As DNA, the CDR3 is TGTGCCAGCAGGACAGGACCCTCCGAGCAGTACTTC. This encodes CASRTGPSEQYF.

The chain links TRBV5-4 to TRBJ1-2, with TRBD1 as a possible D gene (5 bases). Deletions cut 4 bases from V and 2 bases from J, with 12 bases between. This CDR3 spans 14 amino acids. Per the germline V gene, CDR1 is SGHNT and CDR2 is YYREEE (reference sequence). This CDR3 is CASSELQVNYGYTF. For the CDR3, the DNA is TGTGCCAGCAGCGAACTACAGGTGAACTATGGCTACACCTTC.

Concerning this clone itself: The same CDR3 can be traced to other DNA sequences in this sample. This rearrangement joins TRBV18 to TRBJ1-5; D remains ambiguous. V lost 1 base and J lost 1, with 5 bases in between. The CDR3 is 14 residues long. From germline, CDR1 is KGHSH and CDR2 LQKENI. The CDR3 protein is CASSPLASNQPQHF. The CDR3 DNA follows: TGTGCCAGCTCACCACTGGCAAGCAATCAGCCCCAGCATTTT.

The CDR3 spells CASSLSTSGVSYNEQFF. The CDR3 nucleotides read TGTGCCAGCAGCCTCTCGACTAGCGGGGTATCCTACAATGAGCAGTTCTTC. This rearrangement joins TRBV4-2 to TRBJ2-1; 11 bases line up with TRBD2. Germline values: CDR1 LGHNA, CDR2 YNFKEQ. With 4 bases clipped from V and 1 base from J, the junction kept 6 bases outside the gene matches. The CDR3 consists of 17 residues.

The gene calls are TRBV7-9 and TRBJ2-3, with TRBD2 matching over 8 bases. Germline values: CDR1 SEHNR, CDR2 FQNEAQ (reference sequence). The CDR3 totals 14 residues. The J segment lost 4 bases and the V segment lost 4 bases, leaving 4 bases of the junction unmatched. Written as DNA, the CDR3 is TGTGCCAGCAGCTACAGCGGGAGCTCAGATACGCAGTATTTT. It codes for CASSYSGSSDTQYF.

This rearrangement joins TRBV2 to TRBJ2-3; unclear D gene. Germline CDR1 is SNHLY and CDR2 is FYNNEI. The CDR3 has 11 residues. V was trimmed by 4 bases and J by 9 bases, leaving 8 bases between them. The CDR3 DNA follows: TGTGCCAGCAGTGTGAAGGTGACGCAGTATTTT. Translation gives CASSVKVTQYF.

The J gene is TRBJ1-6, the V gene TRBV7-2, with D possibly matching TRBD1 (5 bases). The length of the CDR3 is 15 residues. The V end was cut by 1 base, the J end by 9 bases, with 13 bases between. The V gene's germline CDR1 is SGHTA and CDR2 FQGNSA. CDR3 sequence reads: CASSLGQGVSSPLHF. The CDR3 DNA sequence: TGTGCCAGCAGCTTAGGCCAGGGAGTAAGTTCACCCCTCCACTTT. Supplemented by reference TRBV7-2 and TRBJ1-6, the full variable domain reads GAGVSQSPSNKVTEKGKDVELRCDPISGHTALYWYRQSLGQGLEFLIYFQGNSAPDKSGLPSDRFSAERTGGSVSTLTIQRTQQEDSAVYLCASSLGQGVSSPLHFGNGTRLTVT.

The CDR3 is CASSLATGDFYNEQFF. DNA for the CDR3: TGCGCCAGCAGCTTGGCTACAGGGGATTTCTACAATGAGCAGTTCTTC. The genes are TRBV5-1 and TRBJ2-1; 7 nucleotides align to TRBD1. The CDR3 totals 16 residues. Unmatched junction bases numbered 6, after V lost 0 bases and J lost 3 bases. The V gene's germline CDR1 is SGHRS and CDR2 YFSETQ.